These 20 T cell receptor beta chains were sequenced from one sample in a study of blood T cell repertoires in COVID-19. The assay was immunoSEQ multiplex PCR, and TCRdb's table has in-frame clones only and misses some. The data show under 250,000 clones, 75% to 85% seen once. The sample consisted of peripheral blood. Receptors originate from a human donor in a cohort sampled during active COVID-19.

Of note for this clone: Other DNA sequences in this specimen translate into the identical CDR3. The chain employs TRBV5-1 and TRBJ2-7; D call uncertain. CDR1 is SGHRS, CDR2 YFSETQ, per germline. The CDR3 is 12 amino acids. V lost 0 bases to trimming and J lost 4 bases, with 5 bases between them. This chain's CDR3 is CASSLVAYEQYF. DNA for the CDR3: TGCGCCAGCAGCTTGGTGGCTTACGAGCAGTACTTC.

The rearrangement uses TRBV5-5 and TRBJ2-3; TRBD2 matches at 7 bases. Per the germline V gene, CDR1 is SGHKS and CDR2 is YYEKEE (reference sequence). J lost 3 bases, V lost 2 bases, and 3 bases had no gene match. CDR3 size: 14 residues. In DNA form, the CDR3 reads TGTGCCAGCAGCTTTTCTAGCGGAACAGATACGCAGTATTTT. As protein: CASSFSSGTDTQYF.

The rearrangement uses TRBV10-1 and TRBJ2-7; 9 bases fit TRBD1. V gave up 11 bases and J gave up 6 bases; unmatched junction bases: 11. Germline-derived CDR1 and CDR2 are WNHNN and SYGVQD (reference sequence). The CDR3 length is 13 residues. CDR3 loop: CAARDRVLREQYF. The CDR3 nucleotides are TGCGCCGCCCGGGACAGGGTATTACGCGAGCAGTACTTC.

The V gene is TRBV2, the J gene TRBJ1-5, with D hard to call. V was pared by 5 bases and J by 0 bases, with 14 bases between. Germline loops: CDR1 SNHLY, CDR2 FYNNEI. The CDR3 loop spans 16 amino acids. The chain's CDR3 is CASSLSRGFSNQPQHF. The CDR3 DNA follows: TGTGCCAGCAGTTTATCCCGGGGATTTAGCAATCAGCCCCAGCATTTT.

The chain combines TRBV19 with TRBJ2-1; 12 bases are shared with TRBD2. The CDR3 is 17 amino acids. The germline V gene encodes CDR1 LNHDA and CDR2 SQIVND (reference sequence). V lost 10 bases to trimming and J lost 0 bases; unmatched junction nucleotides: 10. The DNA for the CDR3 is TGTGCCACGGATTCGACTAGCGGGGGACGCTCCTACAATGAGCAGTTCTTC. Translating gives CATDSTSGGRSYNEQFF.

The chain has TRBV6-5 and TRBJ1-3; no clear D gene. V lost 5 bases and J lost 11, with 16 bases in between. CDR3 length: 13 residues. Looked up from germline, CDR1 is MNHEY and CDR2 is SVGAGI. Here the CDR3 DNA reads TGTGCCAGCAGTCTCATCCTAGGTGGTTCCATATATTTT. Amino acids: CASSLILGGSIYF.

The table lists this clone with a few counts. The V gene is TRBV28, the J gene TRBJ1-5; the match to TRBD1 covers 8 bases. The germline CDR1 and CDR2 sequences are MDHEN and SYDVKM. The CDR3 contains 15 residues. J was trimmed by 1 base and V by 7 bases; bases with no gene match: 6. CDR3: CASKGTGGSNQPQHF. Here the CDR3 DNA reads TGTGCCAGCAAAGGGACAGGTGGGAGCAATCAGCCCCAGCATTTT.

This clone was counted a few times. The CDR3 DNA reads TGCGCCAGCAGCTCGAGGGACAGGGTGACAGATACGCAGTATTTT. It codes for CASSSRDRVTDTQYF. The chain combines TRBV5-1 with TRBJ2-3, with 9 bases that match TRBD1. V was pared by 3 bases and J by 3 bases, with 5 bases of the junction left unmatched. The V gene's germline CDR1 is SGHRS and CDR2 YFSETQ. This CDR3 comprises 15 residues.

This rearrangement joins TRBV7-3 to TRBJ2-1; weak D call: TRBD2 (7 bases). The V gene lost 4 bases and the J gene lost 0 bases, with 10 bases spanning the gap. The CDR3 is 15 amino acids. Germline V lookup: CDR1 SGHTA, CDR2 FQGTGA. The CDR3 spells CASSSRGASYNEQFF. CDR3 nucleotides: TGTGCCAGCAGCTCCCGGGGGGCCTCCTACAATGAGCAGTTCTTC. The full variable domain, with the rest looked up from reference TRBV7-3 and TRBJ2-1, is GAGVSQTPSNKVTEKGKYVELRCDPISGHTALYWYRQSLGQGPEFLIYFQGTGAADDSGLPNDRFFAVRPEGSVSTLKIQRTERGDSAVYLCASSSRGASYNEQFFGPGTRLTVL.

On this clone itself: Germline and junction disagree at one end, which may indicate a read error. The CDR3, as DNA: TGTGCTAGCAGCGGGGACAGGGCATCCTACAATGAGCAGTTCTTC. The encoded protein is CASSGDRASYNEQFF. This rearrangement joins TRBV7-7 to TRBJ2-1; 9 bases map to TRBD1. CDR3 size: 15 residues. From germline, CDR1 is SSHAT and CDR2 FNYEAQ (reference sequence).

The J gene is TRBJ2-1, the V gene TRBV11-2; no firm D call. Germline V gives CDR1 SGHAT, CDR2 FQNNGV. The CDR3 covers 16 residues. V lost 2 bases, J lost 0 bases, and 11 bases lay in between. The DNA of the CDR3 is TGTGCCAGCAGCTTATTGGTCCCGGGCTCCTACAATGAGCAGTTCTTC. Protein: CASSLLVPGSYNEQFF. Full variable domain (outside the CDR3, taken from reference TRBV11-2 and TRBJ2-1): EAGVAQSPRYKIIEKRQSVAFWCNPISGHATLYWYQQILGQGPKLLIQFQNNGVVDDSQLPKDRFSAERLKGVDSTLKIQPAKLEDSAVYLCASSLLVPGSYNEQFFGPGTRLTVL.

The CDR3 nucleotides read TGTGCCAGCAGCTTAGGCAACAACGAGCAGTACTTC. It codes for CASSLGNNEQYF. The chain employs TRBV7-9 and TRBJ2-7; D remains ambiguous. The germline CDR1 and CDR2 sequences are SEHNR and FQNEAQ (reference sequence). CDR3 size: 12 residues. The ends were cut back, 1 base at V and 5 bases at J, with 6 bases in the middle.

The chain combines TRBV5-4 with TRBJ1-1; D possibly corresponds to TRBD1 (6 bases). V was trimmed by 1 base and J by 5 bases, leaving 12 bases between them. CDR3 length: 14 residues. Germline V CDR1 and CDR2: SGHNT, YYREEE (reference sequence). The CDR3 region has the DNA TGTGCCAGCAGCTTGCGGGGGGCGTGGACTGAAGCTTTCTTT. Amino acids: CASSLRGAWTEAFF.

V usage is TRBV7-9 and J usage is TRBJ2-1, with TRBD1 matching over 7 bases. Germline V gene data show CDR1 as SEHNR and CDR2 as FQNEAQ (reference sequence). The length of the CDR3 is 11 residues. V shed 5 bases and J 9 bases; nucleotides not matched to a gene: 1. The CDR3 reads CASSGDSEQFF. The CDR3 DNA is TGTGCCAGCAGCGGGGACAGTGAGCAGTTCTTC. The whole variable domain, remainder taken from reference TRBV7-9 and TRBJ2-1, is DTGVSQNPRHKITKRGQNVTFRCDPISEHNRLYWYRQTLGQGPEFLTYFQNEAQLEKSRLLSDRFSAERPKGSFSTLEIQRTEQGDSAMYLCASSGDSEQFFGPGTRLTVL.

The chain employs TRBV28 and TRBJ1-1; unclear D gene. Germline V lookup: CDR1 MDHEN, CDR2 SYDVKM. The CDR3 sequence is 11 residues long. V was cut by 4 bases and J by 4 bases, with 4 bases left in between. DNA for the CDR3: TGTGCCAGCAGTTCTTTCACTGAAGCTTTCTTT. As protein: CASSSFTEAFF.

The chain couples TRBV7-2 to TRBJ2-1, with 11 bases aligning to TRBD2. The V segment lost 3 bases and the J segment 9 bases; nucleotides outside the gene matches: 7. Germline-derived CDR1 and CDR2 are SGHTA and FQGNSA. The CDR3 contains 15 residues. Written as DNA, the CDR3 is TGTGCCAGCAGCTTCACCGGGACTAGCGGTACTGAGCAGTTCTTC. This sequence encodes CASSFTGTSGTEQFF.

The chain employs TRBV5-6 and TRBJ2-7; no clear D gene. Germline lookup yields CDR1 SGHDT and CDR2 YYEEEE. The CDR3 totals 13 residues. The ends were cut back, 0 bases at V and 0 bases at J, with 4 bases in the middle. The CDR3: CASSLANSYEQYF. DNA of the CDR3: TGTGCCAGCAGCTTGGCTAACTCCTACGAGCAGTACTTC.

This clone showed up just once. The rearrangement uses TRBV24-1 and TRBJ1-1; 8 bases align to TRBD1. Trimming cost V 7 bases and J 4 bases; bases outside gene matches: 4. The germline V gene encodes CDR1 KGHDR and CDR2 SFDVKD. The length of the CDR3 is 13 residues. The CDR3 loop reads CATRGQGTTEAFF. The CDR3 DNA reads as TGTGCCACCAGAGGACAGGGAACCACTGAAGCTTTCTTT.

This clone was counted a few times. V gene TRBV2 combines with J gene TRBJ1-5; weak D call: TRBD1 (6 bases). This CDR3 spans 16 amino acids. Trimming removed 5 bases at V and 2 bases at J, with 16 bases between. The germline V gene encodes CDR1 SNHLY and CDR2 FYNNEI. This CDR3 is CASSTPHRVGNQPQHF. CDR3 coding DNA: TGTGCCAGCAGTACACCTCACAGGGTTGGCAATCAGCCCCAGCATTTT.

The J gene is TRBJ2-5, the V gene TRBV10-3; TRBD1 aligns across 8 bases. Looked up from germline, CDR1 is ENHRY and CDR2 is SYGVKD. V shed 9 bases and J 1 base; nucleotides not matched to a gene: 4. This CDR3 contains 13 residues. CDR3 in amino acids: CAIADRGQETQYF. CDR3 nucleotide sequence: TGTGCCATAGCCGACAGGGGCCAAGAGACCCAGTACTTC.